These 22 T cell receptor beta chains originate from one sample sequenced in a study of blood T cells in healthy people across ages. Primed by a sample-barcoded 5' primer and a J-beta primer mix, a second PCR proceeded for 7 to 11 cycles. Each CDR3 protein is one row after TCRdb ran MiXCR on the 5' RACE reads. The top ten hold 18% of the sample, which has over a million distinct CDR3 sequences, more than 35% seen once. Sample: blood. Receptors originate from a woman aged 55 to 70 in good health.

The chain couples TRBV6-5 to TRBJ2-3; TRBD1 might be the D (6 bases). CDR1 and CDR2 from the germline V gene are MNHEY and SVGAGI. The CDR3 sequence is 16 residues long. V shed 5 bases and J shed 4 bases, with 19 bases lying between them. The CDR3 protein is CASSLLGASSADTQYF. The CDR3, as DNA: TGTGCCAGCAGTCTCCTGGGGGCGTCGAGCGCAGATACGCAGTATTTT.

The chain has TRBV21-1 and TRBJ2-5. TRBV21-1 constitutes a pseudogene. CDR3 length: 15 amino acids. The CDR3 nucleotides are TGTGCCAGCGGCAAACCCGACGGACCCCAAGAGACCCAGTACTTC. This codes for CASGKPDGPQETQYF.

The chain joins TRBV7-6 to TRBJ1-2; D not certain. The V gene lost 6 bases and the J gene lost 6 bases, with 14 bases spanning the gap. The germline V gene has CDR1 SGHVS and CDR2 FNYEAQ. This CDR3 region has 13 residues. DNA for the CDR3: TGTGCCAGCAGGCCCCCGGGGAAACATGGCTACACCTTC. Residues: CASRPPGKHGYTF.

In DNA, the CDR3 is TGTGCCAGCAGTTACGGGTCGTTAACTAGGGAGCAGTACTTC. It encodes CASSYGSLTREQYF. J is TRBJ2-7 and V is TRBV6-5; D may be TRBD2 (5 bases). Germline values: CDR1 MNHEY, CDR2 SVGAGI. Trimming took 2 bases from V and 7 from J, leaving 15 bases between them. The CDR3 is 14 residues long.

The CDR3 region has the DNA TGCAGTGCTAGATTAGTTGAGAGGGGAGGGCAGCCCCAGCATTTT. It codes for CSARLVERGGQPQHF. This chain joins TRBV20-1 and TRBJ1-5; D may be TRBD1 (5 bases). V lost 2 bases and J lost 7, with 18 bases in between. The CDR3 covers 15 residues. Germline V gene data show CDR1 as DFQATT and CDR2 as SNEGSKA (reference sequence).

This clonotype has only a few counts. The genes are TRBV27 and TRBJ2-7; unclear D gene. Trimming took off 3 bases at V and 5 bases at J, with 17 bases between the two ends. Germline CDR1 and CDR2: MNHEY and SMNVEV (reference sequence). The CDR3 runs 15 residues. CDR3 bases: TGTGCCAGCAGTTTTGGATCTCTCGAAGTCGACGAGCAGTACTTC. Translation gives CASSFGSLEVDEQYF.

The chain recombines TRBV5-1 with TRBJ2-1, with 7 bases lining up with TRBD1. Germline lookup yields CDR1 SGHRS and CDR2 YFSETQ. The CDR3 spans 15 residues. V trimming: 4 bases; J trimming: 6 bases; junction bases outside the gene matches: 10. The CDR3 loop reads CASSPEGAMGNEQFF. In DNA, the CDR3 is TGCGCCAGCAGCCCCGAGGGGGCGATGGGCAATGAGCAGTTCTTC.

The chain combines TRBV11-2 with TRBJ1-4, with 10 bases lining up with TRBD1. The length of the CDR3 is 15 residues. V shed 6 bases, J shed 10 bases, and the junction held 11 bases outside the gene matches. The V gene's germline CDR1 is SGHAT and CDR2 FQNNGV. CDR3 sequence (DNA): TGTGCCAGCAGTACTACCAGGACAGGGGGACGAAAACTGTTTTTT. Its translation: CASSTTRTGGRKLFF. Full variable domain (remainder filled in from reference TRBV11-2 and TRBJ1-4): EAGVAQSPRYKIIEKRQSVAFWCNPISGHATLYWYQQILGQGPKLLIQFQNNGVVDDSQLPKDRFSAERLKGVDSTLKIQPAKLEDSAVYLCASSTTRTGGRKLFFGSGTQLSVL.

This clonotype was found a few times. This chain uses TRBV6-2 or TRBV6-3 with TRBJ2-4, with TRBD1 matching 7 bases. Germline lookup yields CDR1 MNHEY and CDR2 SVGEGT. This CDR3 spans 13 amino acids. The V segment lost 2 bases and the J segment 9 bases; nucleotides outside the gene matches: 4. As DNA, the CDR3 is TGTGCCAGCAGTTACAGGGGGCTCGTCATTCAGTACTTC. This gives the protein CASSYRGLVIQYF.

DNA of the CDR3: TGTGCCAGCAGTTACGGGCCGGGGGTTACTGGAAACACCATATATTTT. Amino acids: CASSYGPGVTGNTIYF. The J gene is TRBJ1-3, the V gene TRBV6-2 or TRBV6-3, with a weak D call TRBD1 (5 bases). V lost 2 bases, J lost 2 bases, and 13 bases lay in between. Per the germline V gene, CDR1 is MNHEY and CDR2 is SVGEGT. The CDR3 is 16 amino acids.

The DNA of the CDR3 is TGCGCCAGCAGCCAAGGAAGAACCAGCGGGTACAATGAGCAGTTCTTC. Encoded protein: CASSQGRTSGYNEQFF. The chain uses TRBV4-1 and TRBJ2-1, with D possibly TRBD2 on 6 matching bases. This CDR3 comprises 16 residues. Trimming cost V 1 base and J 4 bases, with 14 bases left between them. Germline lookup yields CDR1 MGHRA and CDR2 YSYEKL.

The table lists this clonotype with a few counts. This chain connects TRBV29-1 to TRBJ1-6; D not resolved. V gave up 5 bases and J gave up 8 bases, with 13 bases separating them. CDR1 and CDR2 (germline): SQVTM, ANQGSEA. The CDR3 has 13 residues. The CDR3: CSVTAGGDSPLHF. CDR3 sequence (DNA): TGCAGCGTTACGGCAGGCGGCGATTCACCCCTCCACTTT.

For this clonotype: At one end the junction does not follow the germline gene, possibly because of a read error. The CDR3 sequence is CSARASSRTSRYDEQFF. The CDR3 DNA reads as TGCAGTGCTAGAGCATCCTCAAGGACTAGTCGCTACGATGAGCAGTTCTTC. The rearrangement links TRBV20-1 to TRBJ2-1; 7 nucleotides line up with TRBD2. This CDR3 spans 17 amino acids. CDR1 and CDR2 from the germline V gene are DFQATT and SNEGSKA (reference sequence).

The chain recombines TRBV4-1 with TRBJ2-5; 8 bases map to TRBD1. Losses at the gene ends were 3 bases for V and 1 base for J; bases not matched to a gene: 10. The CDR3 consists of 17 residues. Per the germline V gene, CDR1 is MGHRA and CDR2 is YSYEKL. Written as DNA, the CDR3 is TGCGCCAGCAGCCATCCAACAGGGGGTAGAGGCCAAGAGACCCAGTACTTC. Its protein product is CASSHPTGGRGQETQYF.

This clonotype was counted a single time. In DNA, the CDR3 is TGCAGTGCTAGTGGGTCCAGCACTGAAGCTTTCTTT. This codes for CSASGSSTEAFF. This rearrangement joins TRBV20-1 to TRBJ1-1; D uncertain. V dropped 3 bases and J dropped 4 bases, with 9 bases sitting between them. The CDR3 loop spans 12 amino acids. CDR1 is DFQATT, CDR2 SNEGSKA, per germline (reference sequence).

The V call is TRBV11-2, the J call TRBJ2-1, with TRBD1 identical over 8 bases. The germline gives CDR1 SGHAT, CDR2 FQNNGV. V was clipped by 3 bases and J by 8 bases; unmatched bases: 9. The CDR3 covers 15 residues. CDR3 sequence (DNA): TGTGCCAGCAGCTTTAGGGAGGACAGGGACGATGAGCAGTTCTTC. Protein: CASSFREDRDDEQFF.

This clonotype appeared a few times. J is TRBJ2-3 and V is TRBV15; D is uncertain. V shed 0 bases and J shed 4 bases, with 8 bases lying between them. CDR3 length: 14 residues. The germline CDR1 and CDR2 sequences are LNHNV and YYDKDF (reference sequence). As DNA, the CDR3 is TGTGCCACCAGCAGAGATGGTAGTGCAGATACGCAGTATTTT. The encoded protein is CATSRDGSADTQYF.

This clonotype was observed a handful of times. V and J are TRBV15 and TRBJ2-7; D uncertain. The CDR3 covers 13 residues. Trimming removed 0 bases from V and 6 bases from J, with 9 bases in between. CDR1 and CDR2 from the germline V gene are LNHNV and YYDKDF (reference sequence). Here the CDR3 reads CATSRDMFAEQYF. The CDR3 nucleotides read TGTGCCACCAGCAGAGATATGTTCGCCGAGCAGTACTTC.

This rearrangement joins TRBV24-1 to TRBJ2-1; 9 nucleotides agree with TRBD2. The CDR3 is made up of 18 amino acids. The V and J ends lost 3 bases and 4 bases, in that order; junction bases with no gene match: 12. From germline, CDR1 is KGHDR and CDR2 SFDVKD. The CDR3: CATSDPLPTSGPYNEQFF. CDR3 DNA: TGTGCCACCAGTGATCCATTACCGACTAGCGGACCTTACAATGAGCAGTTCTTC.

This chain connects TRBV25-1 to TRBJ2-5; 7 bases are a match to TRBD2. The CDR3 is made up of 14 amino acids. From germline, CDR1 is MGHDK and CDR2 SYGVNS. The junction had 5 bases not matched to a gene; V was cut back by 2 bases and J by 5 bases. The CDR3 loop reads CASSEANGRETQYF. The DNA for the CDR3 is TGTGCCAGCAGTGAAGCGAACGGGAGGGAGACCCAGTACTTC. Drawing the rest from reference TRBV25-1 and TRBJ2-5, the complete variable domain is EADIYQTPRYLVIGTGKKITLECSQTMGHDKMYWYQQDPGMELHLIHYSYGVNSTEKGDLSSESTVSRIRTEHFPLTLESARPSHTSQYLCASSEANGRETQYFGPGTRLLVL.

The chain carries TRBV2 and TRBJ2-3; D gene uncertain. Germline V gene lookup returns CDR1 SNHLY and CDR2 FYNNEI. The V and J ends lost 4 bases and 4 bases respectively, with 12 bases between them. The CDR3 is 14 residues long. The CDR3, as DNA: TGTGCCAGCAGTGGCTCAGTGGAGCCAGATACGCAGTATTTT. It yields the protein CASSGSVEPDTQYF.

This clonotype has just a few counts. The chain is built from TRBV7-2 and TRBJ2-7, with TRBD2 identical over 7 bases. The trim removed 0 bases at V and 4 bases at J, leaving 6 bases unmatched. The CDR3 totals 15 residues. CDR1 and CDR2 (germline): SGHTA, FQGNSA. Here the CDR3 reads CASSLAGRERYEQYF. CDR3 coding DNA: TGTGCCAGCAGCTTAGCGGGGCGGGAGAGGTACGAGCAGTACTTC. Together with reference TRBV7-2 and TRBJ2-7, the CDR3 gives the full variable domain: GAGVSQSPSNKVTEKGKDVELRCDPISGHTALYWYRQSLGQGLEFLIYFQGNSAPDKSGLPSDRFSAERTGGSVSTLTIQRTQQEDSAVYLCASSLAGRERYEQYFGPGTRLTVT.